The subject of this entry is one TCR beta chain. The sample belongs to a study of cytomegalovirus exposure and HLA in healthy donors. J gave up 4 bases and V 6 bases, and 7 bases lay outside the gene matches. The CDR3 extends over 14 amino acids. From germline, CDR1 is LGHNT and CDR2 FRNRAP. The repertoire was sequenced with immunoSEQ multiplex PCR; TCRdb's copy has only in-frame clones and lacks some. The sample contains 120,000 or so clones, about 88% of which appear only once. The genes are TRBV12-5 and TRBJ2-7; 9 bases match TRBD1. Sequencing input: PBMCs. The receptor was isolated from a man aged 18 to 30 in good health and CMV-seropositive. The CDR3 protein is CASGLTGGAYEQYF. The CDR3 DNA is TGTGCTAGTGGACTTACAGGGGGCGCGTACGAGCAGTACTTC.